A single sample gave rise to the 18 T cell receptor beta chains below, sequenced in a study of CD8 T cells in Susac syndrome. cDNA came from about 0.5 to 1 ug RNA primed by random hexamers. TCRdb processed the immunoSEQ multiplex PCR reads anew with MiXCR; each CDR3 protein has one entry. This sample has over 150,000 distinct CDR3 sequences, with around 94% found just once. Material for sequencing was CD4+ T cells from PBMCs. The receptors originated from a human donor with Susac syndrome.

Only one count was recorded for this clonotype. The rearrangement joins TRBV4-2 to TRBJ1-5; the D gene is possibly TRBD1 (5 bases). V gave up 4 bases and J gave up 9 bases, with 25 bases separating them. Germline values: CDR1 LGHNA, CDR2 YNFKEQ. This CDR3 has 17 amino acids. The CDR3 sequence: CASSRGVSGARDGPQHF. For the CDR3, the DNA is TGTGCCAGCAGCCGGGGCGTCTCCGGGGCCCGAGATGGGCCCCAGCATTTT.

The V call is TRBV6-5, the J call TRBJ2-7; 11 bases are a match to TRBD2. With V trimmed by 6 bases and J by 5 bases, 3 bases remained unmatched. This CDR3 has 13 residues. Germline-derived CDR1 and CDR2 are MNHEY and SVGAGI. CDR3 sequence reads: CASRYSGRDEQYF. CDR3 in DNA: TGTGCCAGCAGGTATAGCGGGAGGGACGAGCAGTACTTC.

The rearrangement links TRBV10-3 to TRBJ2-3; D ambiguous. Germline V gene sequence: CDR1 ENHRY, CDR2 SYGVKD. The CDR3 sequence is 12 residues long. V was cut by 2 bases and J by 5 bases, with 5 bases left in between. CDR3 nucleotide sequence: TGTGCCATCAGTGAGACGAAAGATACGCAGTATTTT. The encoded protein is CAISETKDTQYF.

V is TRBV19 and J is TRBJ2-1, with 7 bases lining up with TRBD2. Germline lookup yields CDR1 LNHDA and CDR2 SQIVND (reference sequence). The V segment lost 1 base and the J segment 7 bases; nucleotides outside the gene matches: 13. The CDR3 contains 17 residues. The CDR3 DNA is TGTGCCAGTAGTATAGCCCCTCTAGCGGCCCTTGGGAATGAGCAGTTCTTC. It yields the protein CASSIAPLAALGNEQFF. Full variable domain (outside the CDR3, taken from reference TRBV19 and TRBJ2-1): DGGITQSPKYLFRKEGQNVTLSCEQNLNHDAMYWYRQDPGQGLRLIYYSQIVNDFQKGDIAEGYSVSREKKESFPLTVTSAQKNPTAFYLCASSIAPLAALGNEQFFGPGTRLTVL.

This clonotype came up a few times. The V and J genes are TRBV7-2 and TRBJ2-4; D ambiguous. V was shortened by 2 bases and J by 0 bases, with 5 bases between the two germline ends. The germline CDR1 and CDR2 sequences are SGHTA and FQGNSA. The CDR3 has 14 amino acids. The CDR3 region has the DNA TGTGCCAGCAGCTTATCAGAAGCCAAAAACATTCAGTACTTC. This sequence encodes CASSLSEAKNIQYF.

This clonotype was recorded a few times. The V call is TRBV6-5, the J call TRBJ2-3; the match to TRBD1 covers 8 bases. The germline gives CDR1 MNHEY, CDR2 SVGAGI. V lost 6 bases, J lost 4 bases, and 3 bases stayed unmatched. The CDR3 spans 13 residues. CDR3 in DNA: TGTGCCAGCAGCCCACAGGGGGCAGATACGCAGTATTTT. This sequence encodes CASSPQGADTQYF.

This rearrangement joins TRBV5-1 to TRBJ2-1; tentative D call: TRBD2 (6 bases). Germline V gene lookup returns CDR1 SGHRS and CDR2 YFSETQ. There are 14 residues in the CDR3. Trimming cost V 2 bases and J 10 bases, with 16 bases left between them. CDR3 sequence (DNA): TGCGCCAGCAGCTTCGGAGGGGTCTCTGGGGAGCAGTTCTTC. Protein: CASSFGGVSGEQFF.

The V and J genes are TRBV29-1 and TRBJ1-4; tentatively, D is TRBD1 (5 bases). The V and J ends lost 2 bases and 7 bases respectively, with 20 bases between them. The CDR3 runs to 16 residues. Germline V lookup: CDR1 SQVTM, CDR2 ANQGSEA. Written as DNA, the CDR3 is TGCAGCGTTGAAATCCCGGGGGTCGACGTTTTTGAAAAACTGTTTTTT. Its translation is CSVEIPGVDVFEKLFF.

DNA for the CDR3: TGTGCCAGCAGCGGTAAAGATCAGCCCCAGCATTTT. Translation gives CASSGKDQPQHF. This chain links TRBV28 with TRBJ1-5; D not certain. The CDR3 runs 12 residues. Per the germline V gene, CDR1 is MDHEN and CDR2 is SYDVKM. Deletions cut 6 bases from V and 5 bases from J, with 8 bases between.

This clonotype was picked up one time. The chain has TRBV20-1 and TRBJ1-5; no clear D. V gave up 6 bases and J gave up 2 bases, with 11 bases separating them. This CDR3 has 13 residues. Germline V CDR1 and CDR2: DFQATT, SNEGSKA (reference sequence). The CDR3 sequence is CSAGSGGNQPQHF. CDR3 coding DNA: TGCAGTGCCGGGAGTGGGGGCAATCAGCCCCAGCATTTT.

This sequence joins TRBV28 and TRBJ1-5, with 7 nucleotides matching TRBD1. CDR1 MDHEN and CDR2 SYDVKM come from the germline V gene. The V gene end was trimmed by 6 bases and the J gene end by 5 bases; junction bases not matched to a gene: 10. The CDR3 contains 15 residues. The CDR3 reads CASRGQKSNYQPQHF. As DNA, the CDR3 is TGTGCCAGCAGGGGACAGAAGAGCAATTATCAGCCCCAGCATTTT.

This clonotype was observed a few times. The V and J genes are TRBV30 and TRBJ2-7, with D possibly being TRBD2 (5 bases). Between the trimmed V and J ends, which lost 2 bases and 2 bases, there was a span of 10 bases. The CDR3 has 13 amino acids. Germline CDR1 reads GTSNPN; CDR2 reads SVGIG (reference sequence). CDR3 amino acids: CAWSPGAAYEQYF. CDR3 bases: TGTGCCTGGAGTCCCGGAGCGGCCTACGAGCAGTACTTC. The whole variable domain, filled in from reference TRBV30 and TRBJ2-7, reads SQTIHQWPATLVQPVGSPLSLECTVEGTSNPNLYWYRQAAGRGLQLLFYSVGIGQISSEVPQNLSASRPQDRQFILSSKKLLLSDSGFYLCAWSPGAAYEQYFGPGTRLTVT.

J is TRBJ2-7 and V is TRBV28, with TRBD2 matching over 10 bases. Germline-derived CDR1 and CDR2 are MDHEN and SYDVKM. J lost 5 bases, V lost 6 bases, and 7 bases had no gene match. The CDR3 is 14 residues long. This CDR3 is CASSSLAGVNEQYF. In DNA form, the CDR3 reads TGTGCCAGCAGCTCTCTAGCGGGAGTGAACGAGCAGTACTTC. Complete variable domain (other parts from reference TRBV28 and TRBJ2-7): DVKVTQSSRYLVKRTGEKVFLECVQDMDHENMFWYRQDPGLGLRLIYFSYDVKMKEKGDIPEGYSVSREKKERFSLILESASTNQTSMYLCASSSLAGVNEQYFGPGTRLTVT.

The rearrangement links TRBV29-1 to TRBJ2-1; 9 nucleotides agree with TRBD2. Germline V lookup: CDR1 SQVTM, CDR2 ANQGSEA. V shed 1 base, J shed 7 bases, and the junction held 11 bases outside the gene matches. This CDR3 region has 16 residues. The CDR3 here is CSVEVNAGGPLNEQFF. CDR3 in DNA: TGCAGCGTTGAAGTTAATGCGGGAGGGCCACTTAATGAGCAGTTCTTC.

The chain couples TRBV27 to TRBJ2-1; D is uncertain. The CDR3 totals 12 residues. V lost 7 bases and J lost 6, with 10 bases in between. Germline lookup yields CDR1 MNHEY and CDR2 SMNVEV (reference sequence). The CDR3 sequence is CASTDGANEQFF. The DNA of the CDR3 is TGTGCCAGCACCGATGGAGCCAATGAGCAGTTCTTC.

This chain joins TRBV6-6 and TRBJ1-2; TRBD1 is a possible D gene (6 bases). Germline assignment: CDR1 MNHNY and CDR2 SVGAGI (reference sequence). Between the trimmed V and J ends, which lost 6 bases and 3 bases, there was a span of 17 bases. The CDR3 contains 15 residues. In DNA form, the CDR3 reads TGTGCCAGCAGGCAGTACAGGGAGTTGGACTATGGCTACACCTTC. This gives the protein CASRQYRELDYGYTF.

For the CDR3, the DNA is TGCAGCGTTGGTTTCCCGGGACAGGACTATGGCTACACCTTC. It translates to CSVGFPGQDYGYTF. V usage is TRBV29-1 and J usage is TRBJ1-2; 8 bases line up with TRBD1. CDR1 and CDR2 (germline): SQVTM, ANQGSEA. This CDR3 spans 14 amino acids. Unmatched junction bases numbered 7, after V lost 4 bases and J lost 3 bases.

CDR3 amino acids: CASSPPRTQVTGELFF. The CDR3 DNA is TGTGCCAGCTCACCACCGAGGACCCAGGTTACCGGGGAGCTGTTTTTT. The rearrangement links TRBV18 to TRBJ2-2; D not resolved. This CDR3 region has 16 residues. V lost 0 bases and J 5 bases, leaving 13 bases between the germline ends. Germline V gene lookup returns CDR1 KGHSH and CDR2 LQKENI.